The 20 T cell receptor beta chains presented below share a single source sample, sequenced in a study of shared clonotypes between healthy human individuals. Only in-frame clones appear in the TCRdb table, and some are missing; sequencing was by immunoSEQ multiplex PCR. There are 2 million to 2.5 million clones in the sample; more than 80% occur only once, and around 0.4% lies in the top ten. Sequenced material: naive CD4+ T cells from PBMCs. Sample subset: CD45RA+ positively selected. The receptor set was obtained from a man between 18 and 29 years old in good health. Some clones in this sample may be carry-over from other donors' samples.

This chain uses TRBV11-2 with TRBJ1-1; D ambiguous. The germline V and J ends were trimmed by 5 bases and 0 bases, with 13 bases remaining between them. The germline V gene has CDR1 SGHAT and CDR2 FQNNGV. The CDR3 covers 15 residues. Written as DNA, the CDR3 is TGTGCCAGCAGCCTCGGGCGGACTGTGAACACTGAAGCTTTCTTT. Its translation: CASSLGRTVNTEAFF.

Turning to this clone: Other DNA sequences within the sample encode an identical CDR3. This sequence joins TRBV5-1 and TRBJ1-1; D not resolved. This CDR3 comprises 14 residues. The germline gives CDR1 SGHRS, CDR2 YFSETQ. The V end lost 0 bases, the J end lost 1 base, and 7 bases lay between the germline ends. CDR3: CASSLESRNTEAFF. The DNA for the CDR3 is TGCGCCAGCAGCTTGGAAAGTAGGAACACTGAAGCTTTCTTT.

V usage is TRBV28 and J usage is TRBJ2-1, with a weak D call TRBD1 (6 bases). Germline CDR1 reads MDHEN; CDR2 reads SYDVKM. CDR3 length equals 15 residues. Trimming pared 5 bases from V and 2 bases from J, leaving 13 bases between. The CDR3 loop is CASSPFRGTYNEQFF. In DNA form, the CDR3 reads TGTGCCAGCAGTCCATTCAGGGGAACCTACAATGAGCAGTTCTTC.

The V gene is TRBV6-1, the J gene TRBJ2-5; D is unclear. The CDR3 contains 16 residues. Trimming took off 0 bases at V and 5 bases at J, with 16 bases between the two ends. The germline V gene encodes CDR1 MNHNS and CDR2 SASEGT. CDR3: CASSEALGHLAETQYF. CDR3 in DNA: TGTGCCAGCAGTGAAGCGCTGGGCCACCTTGCGGAGACCCAGTACTTC.

The chain uses TRBV7-8 and TRBJ2-3; D might be TRBD1 or TRBD2, each matching 5 bases. This CDR3 is 16 amino acids long. Trimming took 1 base from V and 2 from J, leaving 13 bases between them. Germline-derived CDR1 and CDR2 are SGHVS and FQNEAQ. This CDR3 reads CASSLDRDGNTDTQYF. The CDR3 coding sequence is TGTGCCAGCAGCTTAGACCGGGACGGAAACACAGATACGCAGTATTTT.

The gene calls are TRBV5-6 and TRBJ2-4, with D possibly being TRBD2 (5 bases). The V end was cut by 4 bases, the J end by 0 bases, with 14 bases between. In germline, CDR1 is SGHDT, CDR2 YYEEEE. CDR3 length equals 16 residues. The CDR3 DNA reads TGTGCCAGCAGCACACTAGATCAGAAAGCCAAAAACATTCAGTACTTC. Translation gives CASSTLDQKAKNIQYF.

The rearrangement uses TRBV7-3 and TRBJ2-2; TRBD2 matches 14 bases. V shed 5 bases, J shed 8 bases, and the junction held 4 bases outside the gene matches. This CDR3 region has 15 residues. CDR1 is SGHTA and CDR2 is FQGTGA in the germline V gene. CDR3 sequence reads: CASSPGLAGEGELFF. CDR3 coding DNA: TGTGCCAGCAGCCCGGGACTAGCGGGAGAGGGGGAGCTGTTTTTT.

The chain has TRBV9 and TRBJ2-2, with unresolved D. Deletions cut 4 bases from V and 6 bases from J, with 19 bases between. Germline V gene lookup returns CDR1 SGDLS and CDR2 YYNGEE. The CDR3 runs to 16 residues. The CDR3: CASSPRSVPLPGELFF. For the CDR3, the DNA is TGTGCCAGCAGCCCAAGAAGTGTCCCTCTCCCCGGGGAGCTGTTTTTT.

The gene calls are TRBV7-9 and TRBJ2-1; TRBD2 matches 8 bases. V lost 5 bases and J lost 10; bases outside the gene matches: 13. Germline CDR1 reads SEHNR; CDR2 reads FQNEAQ (reference sequence). There are 15 residues in the CDR3. The CDR3 region is CASSRGTGGTREQFF. In nucleotides, the CDR3 is TGTGCCAGCAGCCGCGGGACGGGAGGGACTCGGGAGCAGTTCTTC.

This clone was detected once. This sequence joins TRBV4-1 and TRBJ2-3; D possibly corresponds to TRBD2 (6 bases). The CDR3 totals 16 residues. Germline CDR1 reads MGHRA; CDR2 reads YSYEKL. Trimming cost V 1 base and J 1 base, with 12 bases left between them. This chain's CDR3 is CASSQGTGTRTDTQYF. The CDR3 nucleotides read TGCGCCAGCAGCCAAGGGACCGGGACTCGCACAGATACGCAGTATTTT.

The chain links TRBV28 to TRBJ2-7; D unclear. V lost 5 bases to trimming and J lost 9 bases, with 17 bases between them. CDR1 is MDHEN, CDR2 SYDVKM, per germline. The CDR3 spans 13 residues. CDR3 region: CASSPNRPLTQYF. The DNA of the CDR3 is TGTGCCAGCAGTCCAAACCGCCCGTTAACGCAGTACTTC. The whole variable domain, remainder taken from reference TRBV28 and TRBJ2-7, is DVKVTQSSRYLVKRTGEKVFLECVQDMDHENMFWYRQDPGLGLRLIYFSYDVKMKEKGDIPEGYSVSREKKERFSLILESASTNQTSMYLCASSPNRPLTQYFGPGTRLTVT.

The rearrangement links TRBV28 to TRBJ1-6; TRBD1 agrees at 9 bases. Germline CDR1 and CDR2: MDHEN and SYDVKM. Trimming took 6 bases from V and 18 from J; bases not matched to a gene: 12. This CDR3 has 13 amino acids. CDR3 nucleotides: TGTGCCAGCAGCTCCCGAGGGGGGACAGGGAACCACTTT. This sequence encodes CASSSRGGTGNHF.

The chain combines TRBV6-5 with TRBJ2-7, with D tentatively TRBD2 (5 bases). Trimming left V 0 bases short and J 3 bases short, with 15 bases between. The CDR3 is 16 amino acids. Germline CDR1 MNHEY, CDR2 SVGAGI. CDR3 protein: CASSYSFRGSLYEQYF. For the CDR3, the DNA is TGTGCCAGCAGTTACTCGTTCCGGGGATCTCTCTACGAGCAGTACTTC.

The CDR3 sequence: CSAGGRAVDEQFF. CDR3 DNA: TGCAGCGCTGGCGGGAGGGCCGTAGACGAGCAGTTCTTC. The chain joins TRBV29-1 to TRBJ2-1; 9 positions match TRBD2. The ends lost 7 bases at V and 10 bases at J; junction bases unmatched: 11. Germline V gives CDR1 SQVTM, CDR2 ANQGSEA. This CDR3 comprises 13 residues.

V is TRBV7-2 and J is TRBJ1-1; D perhaps matches TRBD1 (6 bases). Germline loops: CDR1 SGHTA, CDR2 FQGNSA. The germline V and J ends were trimmed by 0 bases and 3 bases, with 11 bases remaining between them. The CDR3 loop spans 15 amino acids. The CDR3 protein is CASSLAGGTDTEAFF. Here the CDR3 DNA reads TGTGCCAGCAGCTTAGCAGGGGGGACGGACACTGAAGCTTTCTTT.

V gene TRBV6-4 combines with J gene TRBJ2-2, with D unclear. The germline V gene encodes CDR1 MRHNA and CDR2 SNTAGT. The CDR3 contains 13 residues. V was shortened by 8 bases and J by 6 bases, with 13 bases between the two germline ends. The CDR3 DNA sequence: TGTGCCAGCTCTAGTGTTTGGGCCGGGGAGCTGTTTTTT. This codes for CASSSVWAGELFF.

The chain joins TRBV7-3 to TRBJ1-1, with D unresolved. Trimming removed 4 bases at V and 3 bases at J, with 12 bases between. The CDR3 extends over 14 amino acids. Per the germline V gene, CDR1 is SGHTA and CDR2 is FQGTGA. CDR3 in amino acids: CASSSKGPDTEAFF. Written as DNA, the CDR3 is TGTGCCAGCAGCTCAAAGGGCCCCGACACTGAAGCTTTCTTT.

DNA for the CDR3: TGTGCCACCGCGGCGGGAGGGCCGCAAGAGCAGTACTTC. Protein sequence: CATAAGGPQEQYF. The chain recombines TRBV6-5 with TRBJ2-7; 9 bases are a match to TRBD2. V shed 10 bases and J 7 bases; nucleotides not matched to a gene: 11. The CDR3 runs 13 residues. Germline V gene sequence: CDR1 MNHEY, CDR2 SVGAGI.

CDR3 coding DNA: TGTGCCAGCATTCGGTCGGTAAGCAATGAAGCTTTCTTT. Its translation is CASIRSVSNEAFF. The chain combines TRBV2 with TRBJ1-1; no reliable D call. CDR1 SNHLY and CDR2 FYNNEI come from the germline V gene. The CDR3 spans 13 residues. With 7 bases removed from V and 7 bases from J, the gap between germline ends came to 16 bases.

The chain combines TRBV7-2 with TRBJ2-1; possible D gene TRBD1, 6 bases. CDR1 and CDR2 from the germline V gene are SGHTA and FQGNSA. The CDR3 loop spans 15 amino acids. Trimming left V 6 bases short and J 4 bases short, with 16 bases between. Written as DNA, the CDR3 is TGTGCCAGCAGACCAGGGGTAGGCCAGTACAATGAGCAGTTCTTC. Amino acid sequence: CASRPGVGQYNEQFF.